This T cell receptor beta chain was obtained from a study of neurological immune-mediated disorders. Study results and caveats: None of the CDR3 amino acid sequences in expanded clones turned up in more than one subject, which points to private repertoires in all groups.

5'RACE with 10-nucleotide random UMIs generated the cDNA. TCRdb used MiXCR to reprocess the 5' RACE reads, holding one entry per CDR3 protein. This repertoire shows around 78,000 distinct CDR3 sequences, under 20% found once; its top ten account for less than 20%. The healthy controls volunteered at a blood bank in Maryland, USA. Stored at -80 C, 2 million PBMCs were the source of the unsorted libraries. V was trimmed by 4 bases and J by 1 base, leaving 13 bases between them. The CDR3 runs to 15 residues. Germline V CDR1 and CDR2: SGHAT, FQDESV (reference sequence). This clonotype was recorded many times. Antigen unknown.

Sequenced sample: PBMCs. The chain couples TRBV11-1 to TRBJ2-5; D possibly corresponds to TRBD1 (5 bases). This receptor was identified in a woman aged 35 to 49 in good health. CDR3 sequence: CASSSLDTIQETQYF. The DNA of the CDR3 is TGTGCCAGCAGCTCTCTGGACACCATCCAAGAGACCCAGTACTTC.